A single sample gave rise to the 13 T cell receptor beta chains below, sequenced in a study of blood T cell repertoires in COVID-19. Clones were sequenced by immunoSEQ multiplex PCR, and TCRdb holds only the in-frame ones, with some missing. The sample lists around 320,000 clones; 65% to 90% were seen once. Sequenced: peripheral blood. These receptors were taken from a human donor in a cohort sampled during active COVID-19.

The V and J genes are TRBV29-1 and TRBJ1-5; 7 bases match TRBD1. This CDR3 region has 13 residues. CDR1 is SQVTM, CDR2 ANQGSEA, per germline. V gave up 4 bases and J gave up 3 bases; unmatched junction bases: 3. CDR3 in DNA: TGCAGCGTTGCGGACAGGATCAATCAGCCCCAGCATTTT. Translation gives CSVADRINQPQHF.

The chain employs TRBV7-6 and TRBJ1-6; no clear D. CDR1 is SGHVS, CDR2 FNYEAQ, per germline. This CDR3 spans 13 amino acids. V was clipped by 5 bases and J by 7 bases, with 9 bases between them. The CDR3 region is CASSPTGNSPLHF. In DNA, the CDR3 is TGTGCCAGCAGCCCGACGGGGAATTCACCCCTCCACTTT.

This clone was detected a few times. CDR3 amino acids: CASVERQRNQPQHF. CDR3 sequence (DNA): TGTGCCAGTGTAGAGCGTCAGCGCAATCAGCCCCAGCATTTT. The chain links TRBV19 to TRBJ1-5, with D unresolved. V lost 8 bases and J 2 bases, leaving 13 bases between the germline ends. This CDR3 comprises 14 residues. Germline V gene data show CDR1 as LNHDA and CDR2 as SQIVND (reference sequence).

V is TRBV19 and J is TRBJ1-2; D might be TRBD1 (5 bases). This CDR3 comprises 16 residues. Germline V gene lookup returns CDR1 LNHDA and CDR2 SQIVND (reference sequence). The germline V and J ends were trimmed by 4 bases and 1 base, with 16 bases remaining between them. The CDR3 coding sequence is TGTGCCAGTAGTACGGTTTCAGGGCCGTTTAACTATGGCTACACCTTC. It codes for CASSTVSGPFNYGYTF.

V usage is TRBV5-4 and J usage is TRBJ2-7, with D possibly being TRBD1 (5 bases). CDR1 and CDR2 (germline): SGHNT, YYREEE (reference sequence). Trimming removed 0 bases at V and 5 bases at J, with 9 bases between. There are 13 residues in the CDR3. DNA for the CDR3: TGTGCCAGCAGCTTGGAGGGGATCCACGAGCAGTACTTC. Encoded protein: CASSLEGIHEQYF. Full variable domain (rest looked up from reference TRBV5-4 and TRBJ2-7): ETGVTQSPTHLIKTRGQQVTLRCSSQSGHNTVSWYQQALGQGPQFIFQYYREEENGRGNFPPRFSGLQFPNYSSELNVNALELDDSALYLCASSLEGIHEQYFGPGTRLTVT.

This chain connects TRBV6-5 to TRBJ1-1, with D perhaps matching TRBD1 (5 bases). Germline V lookup: CDR1 MNHEY, CDR2 SVGAGI. The CDR3 contains 12 residues. Trimming removed 4 bases from V and 6 bases from J, with 9 bases in between. The CDR3 sequence: CASSSRTSEAFF. The CDR3 coding sequence is TGTGCCAGCAGTTCCCGGACATCTGAAGCTTTCTTT.

The CDR3 is CASSEPSGGYEQYF. The CDR3 DNA reads TGTGCCAGCAGTGAACCTAGCGGGGGGTACGAGCAGTACTTC. The rearrangement uses TRBV25-1 and TRBJ2-7; 11 nucleotides line up with TRBD2. The CDR3 has 14 residues. The germline V gene encodes CDR1 MGHDK and CDR2 SYGVNS. With 2 bases clipped from V and 4 bases from J, the junction kept 1 base outside the gene matches.

This clone was counted a single time. Here the CDR3 reads CASSGSADSTDTQYF. The CDR3 DNA reads as TGTGCCAGCAGTGGATCAGCGGATAGCACAGATACGCAGTATTTT. The V call is TRBV2, the J call TRBJ2-3; D may be TRBD2 (5 bases). Trimming shortened V by 4 bases and J by 0 bases, and 11 bases separated the two germline ends. CDR1 is SNHLY and CDR2 is FYNNEI in the germline V gene. This CDR3 spans 15 amino acids. Full variable domain (missing parts from reference TRBV2 and TRBJ2-3): EPEVTQTPSHQVTQMGQEVILRCVPISNHLYFYWYRQILGQKVEFLVSFYNNEISEKSEIFDDQFSVERPDGSNFTLKIRSTKLEDSAMYFCASSGSADSTDTQYFGPGTRLTVL.

V gene TRBV9 combines with J gene TRBJ2-1, with 9 bases that match TRBD2. The CDR3 is 15 residues long. Germline V lookup: CDR1 SGDLS, CDR2 YYNGEE. Unmatched junction bases numbered 5, after V lost 2 bases and J lost 5 bases. In nucleotides, the CDR3 is TGTGCCAGCAGCGTTTTAGCGGGGGCAGACAATGAGCAGTTCTTC. Its translation: CASSVLAGADNEQFF.

The J gene is TRBJ1-1, the V gene TRBV6-5, with D possibly TRBD1 on 5 matching bases. The length of the CDR3 is 14 residues. Germline values: CDR1 MNHEY, CDR2 SVGAGI. Trimming took 6 bases from V and 1 from J, leaving 12 bases between them. The CDR3 DNA is TGTGCCAGCAGGCGTAAAACAGGGAACACTGAAGCTTTCTTT. It yields the protein CASRRKTGNTEAFF.

This chain connects TRBV18 to TRBJ2-3, with TRBD2 matching over 7 bases. V lost 5 bases, J lost 2 bases, and 4 bases stayed unmatched. The length of the CDR3 is 14 residues. Germline V lookup: CDR1 KGHSH, CDR2 LQKENI. CDR3 bases: TGTGCCAGCTCAAGGGCGGGGGTCACAGATACGCAGTATTTT. Its protein product is CASSRAGVTDTQYF.

This sequence joins TRBV5-1 and TRBJ1-3; a weak D match, TRBD1 (5 bases). Germline CDR1 is SGHRS and CDR2 is YFSETQ. V was cut by 0 bases and J by 0 bases, with 16 bases left in between. There are 18 residues in the CDR3. CDR3 region: CASSLAYGIGGSGNTIYF. The CDR3 nucleotides read TGCGCCAGCAGCTTGGCCTATGGGATCGGGGGCTCTGGAAACACCATATATTTT.

The sample holds a few counts of this clone. J is TRBJ1-3 and V is TRBV30; D gene ambiguous. Germline V gene data show CDR1 as GTSNPN and CDR2 as SVGIG (reference sequence). The V end was cut by 6 bases, the J end by 4 bases, with 10 bases between. The CDR3 has 12 residues. The CDR3 region is CACQAPGNTIYF. Here the CDR3 DNA reads TGTGCCTGCCAGGCGCCAGGAAACACCATATATTTT.